Shown below are 8 T cell receptor beta chains from a single sample sequenced in a study of high-grade serous ovarian cancer treatment subgroups. Data came from immunoSEQ multiplex PCR; TCRdb stores just in-frame clones and leaves some out. The sample holds 3,000 or so clones; around 63% are singletons and the top ten take approximately 9.9%. The tumor samples were collected prior to definitive surgery or chemotherapy. Sequencing was carried out using tumor tissue. These receptors came from a human donor with high-grade serous ovarian cancer.

This chain connects TRBV9 to TRBJ2-4, with 8 bases that match TRBD1. The CDR3 is 15 amino acids. Germline V lookup: CDR1 SGDLS, CDR2 YYNGEE. The trim removed 3 bases at V and 8 bases at J, leaving 10 bases unmatched. This chain's CDR3 is CASSAPSQGADIQYF. The CDR3 region has the DNA TGTGCCAGCAGCGCTCCCAGCCAGGGGGCGGACATTCAGTACTTC.

The V and J genes are TRBV30 and TRBJ2-6, with 8 bases aligning to TRBD1. Germline-derived CDR1 and CDR2 are GTSNPN and SVGIG (reference sequence). The V gene end was trimmed by 6 bases and the J gene end by 4 bases; junction bases not matched to a gene: 5. The CDR3 runs 14 residues. The CDR3 nucleotides are TGTGCCTGCCAGGGGGCAGGAGGGGCCAACGTCCTGACTTTC. Translating gives CACQGAGGANVLTF.

The chain combines TRBV27 with TRBJ1-1; possibly TRBD1 for D (6 bases). Per germline, CDR1 MNHEY and CDR2 SMNVEV (reference sequence). The CDR3 contains 16 residues. Between the trimmed V and J ends, which lost 3 bases and 6 bases, there was a span of 20 bases. The CDR3 DNA is TGTGCCAGCAGTTTGACCCACCAGGGGTTGGGCGCTGAAGCTTTCTTT. As protein: CASSLTHQGLGAEAFF.

V gene TRBV10-3 combines with J gene TRBJ2-3, with D possibly being TRBD2 (6 bases). The germline V and J ends were trimmed by 4 bases and 0 bases, with 8 bases remaining between them. CDR1 and CDR2 (germline): ENHRY, SYGVKD. The CDR3 is made up of 14 amino acids. The CDR3 loop reads CAISAGGSTDTQYF. CDR3 coding DNA: TGTGCCATCAGTGCTGGGGGGAGCACAGATACGCAGTATTTT.

V usage is TRBV13 and J usage is TRBJ2-7; 8 bases match TRBD2. This CDR3 contains 16 residues. V shed 2 bases, J shed 4 bases, and the junction held 10 bases outside the gene matches. Looked up from germline, CDR1 is PRHDT and CDR2 is FYEKMQ (reference sequence). As DNA, the CDR3 is TGTGCCAGCAGCTTATGGGACGGGGGGGCCTTGTACGAGCAGTACTTC. Protein: CASSLWDGGALYEQYF.

The chain has TRBV7-6 and TRBJ1-3; D gene ambiguous. This CDR3 comprises 12 residues. Germline loops: CDR1 SGHVS, CDR2 FNYEAQ. V dropped 6 bases and J dropped 2 bases, with 5 bases sitting between them. The DNA of the CDR3 is TGTGCCAGCAGTCAAGCTGGAAACACCATATATTTT. Its translation: CASSQAGNTIYF.

Written as DNA, the CDR3 is TGTGCCAGCAGCTTTACAGACTCCTACGAGCAGTACTTC. It is translated as CASSFTDSYEQYF. The chain has TRBV5-8 and TRBJ2-5, with D unclear. The assigned J gene may be wrong: the sequence end matches TRBJ2-7 better. The V gene's germline CDR1 is SGHTS and CDR2 YDEGEE. The CDR3 consists of 13 residues.

The rearrangement joins TRBV4-3 to TRBJ2-2; D not certain. Germline V lookup: CDR1 LGHNA, CDR2 YSLEER. This CDR3 has 17 amino acids. V was shortened by 0 bases and J by 1 base, with 12 bases between the two germline ends. The CDR3 sequence: CASSQEVARVNTGELFF. The CDR3 bases are TGCGCCAGCAGCCAAGAAGTAGCTAGGGTGAACACCGGGGAGCTGTTTTTT.